This T cell receptor (beta chain) appears in the sequencing data of a study of T cell repertoires in cytomegalovirus infection. TCRdb redid the calling of the reads with MiXCR, one entry per CDR3 protein. The repertoire has approximately 240,000 distinct CDR3 sequences, 9% to 15% of them found once; the top ten carry approximately 1.6%. Germline assignment: CDR1 SGHAT and CDR2 FQDESV (reference sequence). With V trimmed by 5 bases and J by 8 bases, 12 bases remained unmatched. The CDR3 spans 15 residues. The sequence was collected from a human donor in good health (CMV status not recorded). Some clones in this sample may be carry-over from other donors' samples. Sequenced input: PBMCs. V usage is TRBV11-1 and J usage is TRBJ1-2; 9 positions agree with TRBD1. CDR3 sequence reads: CASSTRDRAFDGYTF. CDR3 nucleotides: TGTGCCAGCAGCACCCGGGACAGGGCGTTTGACGGCTACACCTTC.